Below are 18 T cell receptor beta chains sequenced from a single sample in a study of cytomegalovirus exposure and HLA in healthy donors. With 60 Vbeta and 13 Jbeta primers, the PCR was carried out. Generated by immunoSEQ multiplex PCR, the TCRdb table keeps only in-frame clones and is missing some. Among approximately 110,000 clones, about 70% were seen once, and the ten largest hold 2.6%. Sample: PBMCs. The source is a man over 45 in good health and CMV-seropositive.

The V and J genes are TRBV6-5 and TRBJ1-1; D is unclear. This CDR3 region has 14 residues. Germline-derived CDR1 and CDR2 are MNHEY and SVGAGI. V lost 0 bases and J lost 1, with 6 bases in between. The CDR3 nucleotides read TGTGCCAGCAGTTACTCGGGAGAGAACACTGAAGCTTTCTTT. Protein sequence: CASSYSGENTEAFF.

This clone was seen just once. The rearrangement joins TRBV2 to TRBJ1-2, with 8 bases fitting TRBD1. J gave up 8 bases and V 5 bases, and 13 bases lay outside the gene matches. Germline CDR1 SNHLY, CDR2 FYNNEI. CDR3 length equals 15 residues. CDR3 DNA sequence: TGTGCCAGCAGTATAGGACAGGGCCGACCGGGGGGCTACACCTTC. Amino acid sequence: CASSIGQGRPGGYTF. The variable domain in full, with the rest retrieved from reference TRBV2 and TRBJ1-2, is EPEVTQTPSHQVTQMGQEVILRCVPISNHLYFYWYRQILGQKVEFLVSFYNNEISEKSEIFDDQFSVERPDGSNFTLKIRSTKLEDSAMYFCASSIGQGRPGGYTFGSGTRLTVV.

This chain links TRBV6-5 with TRBJ2-6; D is perhaps TRBD2 (5 bases). V lost 6 bases and J 0 bases, leaving 9 bases between the germline ends. CDR3 length: 15 residues. Germline CDR1 and CDR2: MNHEY and SVGAGI. The CDR3 DNA follows: TGTGCCAGCAGCTCTAGCCGCTCTGGGGCCAACGTCCTGACTTTC. Translated: CASSSSRSGANVLTF.

This chain links TRBV15 with TRBJ2-1; no clear D gene. The V and J ends lost 5 bases and 6 bases respectively, with 20 bases between them. The length of the CDR3 is 16 residues. Germline CDR1 LNHNV, CDR2 YYDKDF (reference sequence). The CDR3, as DNA: TGTGCCACCAGCCCGATAGTAATAGCCACCCGCAATGAGCAGTTCTTC. Residues: CATSPIVIATRNEQFF.

This clone was seen only once. The J gene is TRBJ2-7, the V gene TRBV4-2; TRBD2 is a possible D gene (6 bases). The CDR3 spans 15 residues. With 0 bases removed from V and 1 base from J, the gap between germline ends came to 10 bases. Germline CDR1 LGHNA, CDR2 YNFKEQ. DNA for the CDR3: TGTGCCAGCAGCCAAGATCTAGCGACTTCCTACGAGCAGTACTTC. It specifies CASSQDLATSYEQYF.

The chain employs TRBV27 and TRBJ2-1; TRBD2 agrees at 10 bases. Germline V lookup: CDR1 MNHEY, CDR2 SMNVEV (reference sequence). This CDR3 contains 15 residues. Germline trimming cut 5 bases from V and 10 bases from J; bases unmatched to any gene: 11. DNA for the CDR3: TGTGCCAGCAGTCCCGGCACTAGCGGGGCGGTAGAGCAGTTCTTC. Protein: CASSPGTSGAVEQFF.

The CDR3 protein is CASGGTGNQPQHF. DNA for the CDR3: TGTGCCAGCGGGGGGACAGGCAATCAGCCCCAGCATTTT. The chain carries TRBV2 and TRBJ1-5; 7 nucleotides match TRBD1. Looked up from germline, CDR1 is SNHLY and CDR2 is FYNNEI. Trimming at V came to 8 bases and at J to 2 bases, leaving 3 bases not matched to a gene. There are 13 residues in the CDR3.

V usage is TRBV14 and J usage is TRBJ2-1, with D perhaps matching TRBD2 (5 bases). The CDR3 totals 15 residues. Germline V gene sequence: CDR1 SGHDN, CDR2 FVKESK. Trimming shortened V by 4 bases and J by 0 bases, and 10 bases separated the two germline ends. CDR3 protein: CASSLGMGSYNEQFF. The CDR3, as DNA: TGTGCCAGCAGCCTCGGGATGGGCTCCTACAATGAGCAGTTCTTC.

This rearrangement joins TRBV5-4 to TRBJ2-7; D is possibly TRBD2 (5 bases). Germline values: CDR1 SGHNT, CDR2 YYREEE (reference sequence). The CDR3 has 15 residues. Trimming left V 2 bases short and J 3 bases short, with 15 bases between. As DNA, the CDR3 is TGTGCCAGCAGCTTAGGTGGGAGTGGGGTCTACGAGCAGTACTTC. This sequence encodes CASSLGGSGVYEQYF.

This rearrangement joins TRBV13 to TRBJ2-2; D is perhaps TRBD2 (7 bases). The V gene lost 4 bases and the J gene lost 1 base, with 10 bases spanning the gap. The CDR3 length is 15 residues. Germline V gene sequence: CDR1 PRHDT, CDR2 FYEKMQ (reference sequence). The DNA of the CDR3 is TGTGCCAGCAGCTCAGGGGAGGGGAACACCGGGGAGCTGTTTTTT. Protein sequence: CASSSGEGNTGELFF.

The CDR3 sequence is CASGLVRDTWYGYTF. Written as DNA, the CDR3 is TGTGCTAGTGGTTTGGTTCGGGACACTTGGTATGGCTACACCTTC. J is TRBJ1-2 and V is TRBV12-5; maybe TRBD1 (6 bases). V dropped 0 bases and J dropped 5 bases, with 13 bases sitting between them. The CDR3 runs 15 residues. From germline, CDR1 is LGHNT and CDR2 FRNRAP.

This sequence joins TRBV2 and TRBJ2-1, with D maybe TRBD2 (6 bases). This CDR3 has 14 residues. Germline V CDR1 and CDR2: SNHLY, FYNNEI. The ends were cut back, 11 bases at V and 1 base at J, with 15 bases in the middle. DNA of the CDR3: TGTGCCTCCTGTACCGGACTATCCTACAATGAGCAGTTCTTC. Translating it yields CASCTGLSYNEQFF.

The CDR3 is CAWSVPRTGVRGTQYF. The CDR3 DNA sequence: TGTGCCTGGAGTGTACCCCGGACAGGGGTTCGGGGGACCCAGTACTTC. This sequence joins TRBV30 and TRBJ2-5; 9 bases are shared with TRBD1. The germline gives CDR1 GTSNPN, CDR2 SVGIG (reference sequence). This CDR3 contains 16 residues. V gave up 0 bases and J gave up 7 bases; unmatched junction bases: 12. The variable domain in full, completed from reference TRBV30 and TRBJ2-5, reads SQTIHQWPATLVQPVGSPLSLECTVEGTSNPNLYWYRQAAGRGLQLLFYSVGIGQISSEVPQNLSASRPQDRQFILSSKKLLLSDSGFYLCAWSVPRTGVRGTQYFGPGTRLLVL.

V gene TRBV27 combines with J gene TRBJ1-5; a weak D match, TRBD1 (5 bases). This CDR3 has 15 amino acids. V lost 6 bases and J lost 2, with 14 bases in between. The V gene's germline CDR1 is MNHEY and CDR2 SMNVEV (reference sequence). The CDR3 is CASSPTVVGNQPQHF. The CDR3 DNA sequence: TGTGCCAGCAGCCCGACAGTAGTCGGCAATCAGCCCCAGCATTTT.

The chain carries TRBV5-1 and TRBJ2-2; D might be TRBD2 (7 bases). This CDR3 has 14 residues. Trimming shortened V by 2 bases and J by 6 bases, and 11 bases separated the two germline ends. The germline CDR1 and CDR2 sequences are SGHRS and YFSETQ. CDR3 region: CASSLGGDSGELFF. The CDR3 nucleotides are TGCGCCAGCAGCTTAGGGGGGGATTCCGGGGAGCTGTTTTTT.

This chain uses TRBV6-4 with TRBJ1-2, with D possibly TRBD1 on 6 matching bases. This CDR3 spans 12 amino acids. Deletions cut 7 bases from V and 7 bases from J, with 13 bases between. CDR1 is MRHNA and CDR2 is SNTAGT in the germline V gene. This chain's CDR3 is CASIRGPGGYTF. The CDR3 bases are TGTGCCAGCATCAGGGGCCCGGGTGGCTACACCTTC.

The chain recombines TRBV4-2 with TRBJ1-5; weak D call: TRBD1 (5 bases). Germline values: CDR1 LGHNA, CDR2 YNFKEQ. The V end lost 0 bases, the J end lost 4 bases, and 10 bases lay between the germline ends. The CDR3 runs 15 residues. The CDR3 region is CASSQDGALNQPQHF. As DNA, the CDR3 is TGTGCCAGCAGCCAAGATGGGGCTTTGAATCAGCCCCAGCATTTT.

The gene calls are TRBV2 and TRBJ2-7, with a weak D call TRBD1 (5 bases). Trimming took off 4 bases at V and 2 bases at J, with 12 bases between the two ends. The CDR3 covers 14 residues. Germline CDR1 reads SNHLY; CDR2 reads FYNNEI. The CDR3 spells CASSGTTGTYEQYF. The CDR3 DNA is TGTGCCAGCAGTGGGACCACAGGAACCTACGAGCAGTACTTC.